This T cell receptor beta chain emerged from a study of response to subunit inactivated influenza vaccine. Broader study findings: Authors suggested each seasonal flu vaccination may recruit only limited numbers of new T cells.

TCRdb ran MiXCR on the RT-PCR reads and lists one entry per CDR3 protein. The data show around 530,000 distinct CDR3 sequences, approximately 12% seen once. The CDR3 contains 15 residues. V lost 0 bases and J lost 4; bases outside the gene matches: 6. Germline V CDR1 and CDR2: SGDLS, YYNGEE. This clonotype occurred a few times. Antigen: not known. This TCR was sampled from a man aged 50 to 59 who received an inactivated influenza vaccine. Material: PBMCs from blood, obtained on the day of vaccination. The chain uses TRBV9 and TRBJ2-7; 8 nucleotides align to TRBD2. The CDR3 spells CASSVDGGASYEQYF. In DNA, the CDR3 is TGTGCCAGCAGCGTAGACGGGGGGGCGAGTTACGAGCAGTACTTC.